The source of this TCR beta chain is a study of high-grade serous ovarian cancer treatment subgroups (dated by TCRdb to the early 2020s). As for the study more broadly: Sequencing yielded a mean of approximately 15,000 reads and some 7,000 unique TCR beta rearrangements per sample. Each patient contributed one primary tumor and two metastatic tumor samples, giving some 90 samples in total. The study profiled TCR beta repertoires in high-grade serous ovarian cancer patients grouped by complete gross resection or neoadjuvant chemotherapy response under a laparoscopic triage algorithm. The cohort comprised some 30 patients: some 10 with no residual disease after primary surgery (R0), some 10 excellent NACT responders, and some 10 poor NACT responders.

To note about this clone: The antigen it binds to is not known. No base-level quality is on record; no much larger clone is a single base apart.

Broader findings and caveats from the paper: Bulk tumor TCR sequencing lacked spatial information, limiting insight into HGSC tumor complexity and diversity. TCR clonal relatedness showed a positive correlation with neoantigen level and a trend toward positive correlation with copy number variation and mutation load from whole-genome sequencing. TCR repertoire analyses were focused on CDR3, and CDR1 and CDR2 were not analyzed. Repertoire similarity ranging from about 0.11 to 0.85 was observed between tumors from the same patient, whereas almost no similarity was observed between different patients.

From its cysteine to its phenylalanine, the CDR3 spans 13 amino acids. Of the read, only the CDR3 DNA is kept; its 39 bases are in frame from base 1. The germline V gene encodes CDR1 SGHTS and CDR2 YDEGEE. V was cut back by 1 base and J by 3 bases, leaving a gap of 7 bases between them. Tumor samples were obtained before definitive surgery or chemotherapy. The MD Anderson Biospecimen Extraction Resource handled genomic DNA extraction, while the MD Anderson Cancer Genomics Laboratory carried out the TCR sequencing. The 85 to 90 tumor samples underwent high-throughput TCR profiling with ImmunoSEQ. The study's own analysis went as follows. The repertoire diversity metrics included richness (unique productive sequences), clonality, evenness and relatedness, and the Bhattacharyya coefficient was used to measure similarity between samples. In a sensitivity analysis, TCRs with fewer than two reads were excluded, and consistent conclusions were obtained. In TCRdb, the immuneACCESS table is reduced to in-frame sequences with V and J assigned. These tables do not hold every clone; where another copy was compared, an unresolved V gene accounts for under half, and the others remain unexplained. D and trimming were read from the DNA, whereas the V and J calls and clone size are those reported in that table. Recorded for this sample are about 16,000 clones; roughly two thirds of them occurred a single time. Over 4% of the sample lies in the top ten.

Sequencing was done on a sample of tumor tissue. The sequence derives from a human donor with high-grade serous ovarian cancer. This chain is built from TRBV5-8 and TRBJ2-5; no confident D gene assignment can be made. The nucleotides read TGTGCCAGCAGCTTGACACAAAAAGAGACCCAGTACTTC. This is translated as CASSLTQKETQYF.